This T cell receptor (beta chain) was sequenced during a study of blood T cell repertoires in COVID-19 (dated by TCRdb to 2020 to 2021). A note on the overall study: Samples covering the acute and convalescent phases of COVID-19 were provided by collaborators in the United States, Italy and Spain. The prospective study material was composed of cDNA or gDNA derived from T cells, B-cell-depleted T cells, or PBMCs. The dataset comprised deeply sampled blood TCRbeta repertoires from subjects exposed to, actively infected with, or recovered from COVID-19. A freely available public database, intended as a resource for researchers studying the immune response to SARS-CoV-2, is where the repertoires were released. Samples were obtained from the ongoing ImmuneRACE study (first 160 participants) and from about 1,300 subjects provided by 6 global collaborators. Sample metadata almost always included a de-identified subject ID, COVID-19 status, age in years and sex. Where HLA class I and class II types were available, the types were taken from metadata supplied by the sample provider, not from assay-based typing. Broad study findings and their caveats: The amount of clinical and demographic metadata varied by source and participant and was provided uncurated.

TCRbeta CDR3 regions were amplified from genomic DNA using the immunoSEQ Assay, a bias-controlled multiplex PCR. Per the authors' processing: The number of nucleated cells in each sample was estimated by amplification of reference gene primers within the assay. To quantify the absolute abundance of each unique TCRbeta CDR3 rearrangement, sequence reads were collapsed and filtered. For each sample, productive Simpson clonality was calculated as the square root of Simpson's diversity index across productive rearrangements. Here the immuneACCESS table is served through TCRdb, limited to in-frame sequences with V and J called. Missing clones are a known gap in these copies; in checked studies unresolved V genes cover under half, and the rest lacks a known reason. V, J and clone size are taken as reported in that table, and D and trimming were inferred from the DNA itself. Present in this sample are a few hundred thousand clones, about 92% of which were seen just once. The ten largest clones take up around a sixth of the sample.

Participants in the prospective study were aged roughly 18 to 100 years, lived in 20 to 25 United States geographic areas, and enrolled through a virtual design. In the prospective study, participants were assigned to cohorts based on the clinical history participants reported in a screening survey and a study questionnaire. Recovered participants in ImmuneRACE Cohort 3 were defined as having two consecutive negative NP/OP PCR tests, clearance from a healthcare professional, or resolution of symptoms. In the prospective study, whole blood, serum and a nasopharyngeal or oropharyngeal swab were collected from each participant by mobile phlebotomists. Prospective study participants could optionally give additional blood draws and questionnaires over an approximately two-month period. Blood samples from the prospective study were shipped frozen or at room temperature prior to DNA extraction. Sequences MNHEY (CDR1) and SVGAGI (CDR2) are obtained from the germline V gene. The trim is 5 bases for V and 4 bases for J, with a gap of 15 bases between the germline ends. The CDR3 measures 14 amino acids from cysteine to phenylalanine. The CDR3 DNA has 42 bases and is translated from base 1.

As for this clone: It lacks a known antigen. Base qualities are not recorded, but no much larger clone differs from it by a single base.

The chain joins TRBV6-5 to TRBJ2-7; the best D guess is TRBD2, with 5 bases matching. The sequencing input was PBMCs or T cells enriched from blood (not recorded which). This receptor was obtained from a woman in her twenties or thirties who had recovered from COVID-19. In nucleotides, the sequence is TGTGCCAGCAGTCGAACCCGGGATTTTTACGAGCAGTACTTC. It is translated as CASSRTRDFYEQYF.